This T cell receptor (beta chain) stems from a study of T cell responses to AZD1222 COVID-19 vaccine. General observations from the study: Reports say nearly half of spike-specific TCRs go after unmutated variant regions.

Researchers grouped second doses given at about 4 or about 12 weeks into one pool. Measured with immunoSEQ multiplex PCR; TCRdb has only the in-frame clones, and not every one. The data contain 20,000 or so clones, 81% of them singletons. CDR1 and CDR2 from the germline V gene are LGHNA and YSLEER. The CDR3 totals 16 residues. Trimming shortened V by 1 base and J by 0 bases, and 9 bases separated the two germline ends. About this clone itself: Its cognate antigen is unknown.

The specimen comprised peripheral blood, sampled 28 days after the second AZD1222 dose. The chain is built from TRBV4-3 and TRBJ2-2, with a possible D match to TRBD1 (6 bases). This TCR derives from an adult who received the AZD1222 COVID-19 vaccine. CDR3 coding DNA: TGCGCCAGCAGCCAAGGAGGGGGATCGAACACCGGGGAGCTGTTTTTT. Translation: CASSQGGGSNTGELFF.